This paragraph covers one T cell receptor beta chain sequence. No cognate antigen has been identified for it. No base quality information exists; no much larger clone differs at one position. In the ophthalmopathy patients, disease was moderately to severely active, with a Clinical Activity Score of 3 or more, a NOSPECS grade of 4 or more, and a duration of less than 3 months. Exclusion was applied to patients with uncontrolled infections, other autoimmune diseases, pregnancy or lactation. Diagnoses were based on clinical symptoms, serum thyroxine and TRAb, thyroid ultrasound and orbital computed tomography. PBMCs were isolated from 7.5 to 10 ml of fresh peripheral blood by Ficoll-Paque density gradient centrifugation. Trizol reagent was used to extract total RNA, and RNA quality was then checked on an Agilent 2100 Bioanalyzer. Amplification of TCR beta CDR3 regions was carried out from RNA transcripts. For the first round of RT-PCR on the TCR CDR3, the HTBI primer set was used together with the Qiagen OneStep RT-PCR kit. Libraries were constructed in a second round of multiplex PCR, after which size selection and purification were carried out. Paired-end sequencing of the libraries was performed with 100 bp reads on an Illumina HiSeq2000. The paper's data handling went like this. SOAPnuke was used to process the raw data, throwing out any read that contained adapters or uncalled bases, had a mean Phred below 15, or lacked an exact constant-primer or identifier match. COPE v1.2.5 was used to merge high-quality paired reads, and clonotypes were defined as unique nucleotide sequences. Clonotypes were aligned to IMGT TRBV, TRBD and TRBJ reference segments using MiTCR v1.1. Analysis was restricted to V-J combinations with a frequency above 0.0001, which covered about 99% of repertoires. A TCS score was defined as the ratio of F50 (clonal expansion) to E x V (chaos), with BLOSUM62-based TCRdist applied between CDR3 peptides within each V-J. Welch's t-statistics and random forest reduced around 520 V-J features to 13, which were used in a naive Bayes classifier (R e1071). Starting from the raw public reads, TCRdb applied fastp trimming at Q25, assembled clones with MiXCR and retained in-frame beta chains. Entries are consolidated by CDR3 protein sequence, retaining the most common genes and DNA. TCRdb's processing, not the authors', yielded these V and J calls. This sample is represented by approximately 600,000 distinct CDR3 sequences; 14% of them were singletons. Over 6% of the sample goes to the ten largest clones.

The V and J ends are trimmed by 2 bases and 1 base, leaving 8 bases between them. The CDR3 covers 14 residues, taking in both the cysteine and the phenylalanine. The retained sequence is limited to the CDR3, 42 bases, with the frame set at the first base. From the germline V gene, CDR1 is SGHTA and CDR2 is FQGNSA. The data are from a study of T cells in Graves' hyperthyroidism and ophthalmopathy (dated by TCRdb to the late 2010s). Regarding the study in general: Peripheral blood samples were taken at initial diagnosis, before any treatment was given. To identify TCR V-J signatures that set the groups apart, the researchers used a discovery cohort of about a hundred patients, made up of 40 to 45 with Graves' ophthalmopathy and 55 to 65 with stable Graves' hyperthyroidism. According to the paper, TCR Vbeta CDR3 sequencing was carried out on 135 peripheral blood samples, which came from fewer than 50 ophthalmopathy, 80 or so hyperthyroidism and some 17 progressor patients. Whether ophthalmopathy could be predicted prospectively was tested in an independent validation cohort made up of under 20 hyperthyroidism patients plus 17 patients who later progressed to ophthalmopathy. Following sampling, methimazole starting at 30 mg daily was given to hyperthyroidism patients, and high-dose intravenous methylprednisolone was given to ophthalmopathy patients. The study also compared thyroid tissue and blood T-cell repertoires from more than five Graves' hyperthyroidism patients. For training and testing, the 100 or so patients in the discovery cohort were randomly divided in a 7:3 ratio. The full study reports these points: Sample size was not statistically predetermined, and blinding of investigators to group allocation was not performed. Ophthalmopathy was separated from stable hyperthyroidism by a 13 V-J signature model, with over 85% sensitivity and 81% to 82% specificity obtained in cross-validation and 80%/75% obtained in testing. Most expanded thyroid clonotypes (frequency above 0.001) were also detected in blood, suggesting blood repertoires may reflect thyroid immune responses. In validation, the model predicted progression to ophthalmopathy with roughly 66% sensitivity and about 73% specificity, a median of approximately 6.7 months before onset.

The rearranged segments are TRBV7-2 and TRBJ1-2; no D gene can be assigned with confidence. The origin of this receptor is a woman under 30 with Graves' ophthalmopathy. The sample comprised blood. The CDR3 here reads CASSLWRGNYGYTF. The nucleotides are TGTGCCAGCAGCTTATGGCGGGGTAACTATGGCTACACCTTC.